This T cell receptor beta chain was recorded in a study of cytomegalovirus exposure and HLA in healthy donors. Primers included in the PCR were 60 Vbeta and 13 Jbeta primers. Profiling relied on immunoSEQ multiplex PCR, and the TCRdb table lists in-frame clones only, not all of them. The data hold over 95,000 clones, with under 90% observed a single time. This CDR3 contains 17 residues. Germline V gives CDR1 LGHNA, CDR2 YSLEER. J was trimmed by 1 base and V by 0 bases; bases with no gene match: 8. This clone was seen just once. This receptor was identified in a woman aged 18 to 35 in good health and CMV-seronegative. Sample: PBMCs. The V and J genes are TRBV4-3 and TRBJ1-2; 7 bases map to TRBD1. CDR3: CASSQDDRTGLNYGYTF. CDR3 coding DNA: TGCGCCAGCAGCCAAGATGACAGGACAGGCCTTAACTATGGCTACACCTTC.